This TCR beta chain came from a study of blood T cell repertoires in COVID-19. Study-wide context: There were acute and convalescent COVID-19 samples, and they came from the United States, Italy and Spain.

Produced via immunoSEQ multiplex PCR; TCRdb's table is partial and in-frame only. The sample includes around 300,000 clones, 75% to 90% of them seen just once. Symptom resolution, clearance, or two negative PCRs marked the recovered donors of Cohort 3. This receptor was obtained from a woman aged 45 to 65 who had recovered from COVID-19. Sequences were obtained from PBMCs or T cells enriched from blood (not recorded which).

CDR3 nucleotide sequence: TGTGCCAGCAGCTTAGGAGGCCCACCCGGTTCACCCCTCCACTTT. Its protein product is CASSLGGPPGSPLHF. The chain recombines TRBV7-3 with TRBJ1-6; D unclear. The ends were cut back, 2 bases at V and 9 bases at J, with 14 bases in the middle. CDR1 and CDR2 (germline): SGHTA, FQGTGA. The CDR3 extends over 15 amino acids.